The T cell receptor (beta chain) described here comes from a study of cytomegalovirus exposure and HLA in healthy donors. V was cut by 3 bases and J by 2 bases, with 8 bases left in between. This CDR3 spans 13 amino acids. Germline V lookup: CDR1 LNHDA, CDR2 SQIVND (reference sequence). As regards this clone: Its target is unknown.

Study-wide points: An observed cluster of highly shared sequence variants was recorded as a likely sequencing artifact. The listing of 150 or so TCR beta chains classed them as cytomegalovirus-associated. V segments that were indistinguishable, TRBV6-2 and TRBV6-3 among them, were omitted from analysis.

60 Vbeta and 13 Jbeta primers were used in PCR. Clones were read by immunoSEQ multiplex PCR, and TCRdb kept only the in-frame ones, dropping some. The sample consists of about 150,000 clones, over 65% of them appearing once. The chain combines TRBV19 with TRBJ2-7; no reliable D call. The sequence came from a man between 18 and 29 years old in good health and CMV-seropositive. The sequencing input was PBMCs. CDR3 DNA: TGTGCCAGTAGTATCTCCGAGGCCTACGAGCAGTACTTC. It yields the protein CASSISEAYEQYF.